At least ten counts were recorded for the clone carrying this T cell receptor (beta chain). The antigen is unknown. RNA transcripts served as the template for amplifying TCR beta CDR3 regions. Carried out on the TCR CDR3, a first-round RT-PCR used the HTBI primer set. One entry per CDR3 protein results from TCRdb running MiXCR on the multiplex PCR reads. The sample lists some 350,000 distinct CDR3 sequences; around 14% were seen once. The record originates from a study of T cells in Graves' hyperthyroidism and ophthalmopathy. Findings and caveats of the study: Most thyroid-expanded clonotypes above 0.001 were also found in blood.

From germline, CDR1 is SGHRS and CDR2 YFSETQ. CDR3 size: 15 residues. V dropped 0 bases and J dropped 0 bases, with 8 bases sitting between them. The TCR originated in a woman aged 18 to 35 with Graves' hyperthyroidism that later progressed to Graves' ophthalmopathy. V is TRBV5-1 and J is TRBJ2-3; D is unclear. The sample comprised blood. CDR3 residues: CASSLGDSSTDTQYF. CDR3 bases: TGCGCCAGCAGCTTGGGAGACTCGAGCACAGATACGCAGTATTTT.